This TCR beta chain was documented in a study of T cell responses to AZD1222 COVID-19 vaccine. Overall study findings and caveats: Clonal diversity was possibly underestimated, and white British individuals and females predominated among donors.

The germline V gene encodes CDR1 MNHEY and CDR2 SVGAGI. V was cut by 8 bases and J by 0 bases, with 5 bases left in between. CDR3 size: 11 residues. TCRdb keeps only in-frame clones here, not all; method: immunoSEQ multiplex PCR. Here the sample spans 150,000 to 200,000 clones, about 90% being singletons. On this clone itself: The antigen remains unidentified.

This chain uses TRBV6-5 with TRBJ2-7; no clear D. The sequence was collected from an adult who received the AZD1222 COVID-19 vaccine. This material consisted of peripheral blood, taken 28 days after the second AZD1222 dose. This chain's CDR3 is CASLRSYEQYF. The CDR3 DNA reads TGTGCCAGCCTACGCTCCTACGAGCAGTACTTC.